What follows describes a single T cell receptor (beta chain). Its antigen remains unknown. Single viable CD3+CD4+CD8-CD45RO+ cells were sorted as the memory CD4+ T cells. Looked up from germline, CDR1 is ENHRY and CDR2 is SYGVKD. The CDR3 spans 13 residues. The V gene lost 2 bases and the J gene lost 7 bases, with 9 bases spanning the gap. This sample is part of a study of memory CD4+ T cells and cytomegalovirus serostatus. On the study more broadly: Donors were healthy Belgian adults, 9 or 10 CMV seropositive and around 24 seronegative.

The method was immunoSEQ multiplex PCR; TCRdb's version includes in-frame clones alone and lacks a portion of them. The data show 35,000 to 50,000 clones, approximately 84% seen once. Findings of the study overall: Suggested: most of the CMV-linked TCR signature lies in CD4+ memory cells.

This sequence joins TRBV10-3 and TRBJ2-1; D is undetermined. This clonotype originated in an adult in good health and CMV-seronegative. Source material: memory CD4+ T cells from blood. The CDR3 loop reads CAISEDRLNEQFF. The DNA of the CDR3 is TGTGCCATCAGTGAGGATCGGTTGAATGAGCAGTTCTTC.